These T cell receptor beta chains were read from a single sample in a study of memory CD4+ T cells and cytomegalovirus serostatus. The table came from immunoSEQ multiplex PCR; TCRdb's copy has only in-frame clones and leaves some out. The sample yields about 54,000 clones, over 70% seen once. The sequenced sample consisted of memory CD4+ T cells from blood. The receptors come from an adult in good health and CMV-seropositive. Both conserved end residues are part of each CDR3. D genes are given only for firm matches.

V gene	D gene	J gene	CDR3 protein	CDR3 DNA
TRBV18	TRBD2	TRBJ2-1	CASSSNSGGIRDEQFF	TGTGCCAGCTCGTCTAACTCGGGGGGGATTCGAGATGAGCAGTTCTTC
TRBV30	NA	TRBJ2-3	CAWSTGTRSTDTQYF	TGTGCCTGGAGTACCGGGACCCGATCCACAGATACGCAGTATTTT
TRBV19	NA	TRBJ1-1	CAIPIIENTEAFF	TGTGCCATCCCGATCATTGAGAACACTGAAGCTTTCTTT
TRBV18	NA	TRBJ1-2	CASSPGPGDHGYTF	TGTGCCAGCTCACCGGGACCGGGGGATCATGGCTACACCTTC
TRBV13	TRBD1	TRBJ1-1	CASSQRQGEAFF	TGTGCCAGCAGCCAAAGACAGGGCGAAGCTTTCTTT
TRBV9	NA	TRBJ2-2	CASSSRGNGELFF	TGTGCCAGCAGCTCCCGGGGAAACGGGGAGCTGTTTTTT
TRBV5-1	NA	TRBJ1-2	CASSLESGTLGYTF	TGCGCCAGCAGCTTGGAGTCAGGGACTCTTGGCTACACCTTC
TRBV7-9	NA	TRBJ1-4	CASSRTLGQLNEKLFF	TGTGCCAGCAGCCGGACCCTCGGACAGCTAAATGAAAAACTGTTTTTT
TRBV7-2	NA	TRBJ2-7	CASSLGEAYEQYF	TGTGCCAGCAGCTTAGGGGAGGCCTACGAGCAGTACTTC
TRBV12-5	TRBD2	TRBJ2-7	CASVLAGSKWGEQYF	TGTGCTAGTGTCCTAGCGGGGTCTAAGTGGGGGGAGCAGTACTTC